This TCR beta chain was identified in a study of spatial heterogeneity in lung cancer. The time point here: sample taken at primary tumor resection. Tumor, nontumor lung or frozen PBMC supplied whole RNA that was sequenced unsorted. TCRdb processed the 5' RACE reads anew with MiXCR; each CDR3 protein has one entry. Of about 85,000 distinct CDR3 sequences listed, approximately 21% are singletons. This receptor was taken from a male donor with early-stage non-small cell lung cancer. Here the sequenced sample was PBMCs, taken at surgery.

The CDR3 is CASSLGTIQYF. The DNA for the CDR3 is TGTGCCAGCAGCTTAGGTACCATTCAGTACTTC. This chain uses TRBV7-9 with TRBJ2-4, with D unresolved. The V gene lost 1 base and the J gene lost 9 bases, with 4 bases spanning the gap. The CDR3 runs to 11 residues. Germline V lookup: CDR1 SEHNR, CDR2 FQNEAQ (reference sequence).